Described below is a single TCR beta chain sequence and its context. Its antigen is as yet unknown. This record comes from a study of graft-versus-host responses after intestinal transplantation. Study-level information: Once they had received anti-thymocyte globulin induction, all recipients took tacrolimus and steroids for about 3 years.

Overall study results and limits: Recipient marrow contained GvH clones, some of which appeared first in ileum or blood. An association linked early post-transplant HvG declines with peak circulating GvH clone levels. Some patients had graft-donor T cell macrochimerism. In their allografts, the ratios of graft-versus-host to host-versus-graft T cell clones were high.

Per the germline V gene, CDR1 is SQVTM and CDR2 is ANQGSEA. CDR3 length equals 15 residues. Trimming cost V 7 bases and J 0 bases; bases outside gene matches: 11. Produced via immunoSEQ multiplex PCR; TCRdb's table is partial and in-frame only. The sample has around 40,000 clones; 95% are singletons. The receptor was derived from a human donor who was the organ donor for an intestinal transplant. The sample consisted of unstimulated CD8+ T cells sorted from spleen or lymph node cells, taken before transplant. The genes are TRBV29-1 and TRBJ2-7, with TRBD2 matching 8 bases. CDR3 sequence: CSGTLSGGGSYEQYF. The CDR3 DNA follows: TGCAGCGGGACTCTCAGCGGGGGTGGCTCCTACGAGCAGTACTTC.